This TCR beta chain is drawn from a study of cytomegalovirus exposure and HLA in healthy donors. For the study at large: Tens of millions of unique TCRs, all from HLA-typed donors, were included in an early release of the data. Most genotyped donors, around 86% of about 430, had Caucasian-associated genetic ancestry. Whole-study results and caveats: A prior analysis recorded that most TCR beta V segments were productive about 90% or about 30% of the time.

CDR3 size: 11 residues. Germline CDR1 reads MGHDK; CDR2 reads SYGVNS. After removal of 5 bases from V and 14 bases from J, the junction contained 5 bases not matched to a gene. The PCR was carried out with 60 Vbeta primers and 13 Jbeta primers. The data were produced by immunoSEQ multiplex PCR, yet TCRdb's version contains in-frame clones alone and is incomplete. Of around 110,000 clones listed, around 69% were seen once; the top ten hold more than 6.5%. Points on this clone: Its antigen is undetermined.

Sequenced: PBMCs. The sequence came from a woman between 40 and 50 years old in good health and CMV-seropositive. This chain links TRBV25-1 with TRBJ1-4, with 7 bases aligning to TRBD1. The CDR3 DNA reads TGTGCCAGCAGTAGCCGGGACAGCCTGTTTTTT. This sequence encodes CASSSRDSLFF. Drawing the rest from reference TRBV25-1 and TRBJ1-4, the complete variable domain is EADIYQTPRYLVIGTGKKITLECSQTMGHDKMYWYQQDPGMELHLIHYSYGVNSTEKGDLSSESTVSRIRTEHFPLTLESARPSHTSQYLCASSSRDSLFFGSGTQLSVL.